This T cell receptor (beta chain) came from a study of read filtering for tumor transcriptome and immune sequencing. About the study: Per sample, TCR-region reads ranged about 3.5 to 11 million by IR-seq, about 75 to 1,300 by RNA-seq. Findings and limits, study-wide: The CD138-negative fraction was mixed bone marrow immune cells, not pure T cells. Single-read clonotypes: roughly 86% of IR-seq clonotypes (around 3.5% of reads), 74.6% of RNA-seq clonotypes (roughly 49% of reads).

Molecular barcoded adaptors covering alpha/delta and beta/gamma chains were used on 400 ng RNA. MiXCR, run by TCRdb on the reads, gives a single entry per CDR3 protein. The sample holds around 40,000 distinct CDR3 sequences, approximately 14% seen once. Per germline, CDR1 MNHEY and CDR2 SVGAGI. This CDR3 is 15 amino acids long. The ends were cut back, 2 bases at V and 4 bases at J, with 14 bases in the middle. A few counts support this clonotype. Its antigen is currently unknown. A far larger clone differs by one base, so this is likely a read error. At the time of active disease, bone marrow was collected from every patient.

The V gene is TRBV6-5, the J gene TRBJ2-5, with a tentative D call TRBD2 (6 bases). The sample consisted of a population of CD138-negative cells sorted from bone marrow. The sequence was obtained from a donor aged 40 or older with multiple myeloma. Written as DNA, the CDR3 is TGTGCCAGCAGTTACCGAACGGGAGAGAGAGAGACCCAGTACTTC. This gives the protein CASSYRTGERETQYF.